This TCR beta chain was recovered during a study of shared clonotypes between healthy human individuals. For the study at large: Each donor's CD8 memory used one plate, CD8 naive two, each CD4 subset three. Study observations and caveats: A few donors had 5% to 6% of their naive CD4 clonotypes in common. Rarefaction analysis demonstrated incomplete sorted-subset sequencing notwithstanding large depth.

The CDR3 has 12 residues. CDR1 is MDHEN, CDR2 SYDVKM, per germline. V dropped 4 bases and J dropped 6 bases, with 8 bases sitting between them. About this clone: Its antigen is undetermined. The sample contains more than one DNA sequence encoding this CDR3.

On sorted subsets, replicate PCRs used about 180 ng DNA, or about 33,000 T cell genomes. The data were produced by immunoSEQ multiplex PCR, yet TCRdb's version contains in-frame clones alone and is incomplete. The sample holds 2 million to 3 million clones; over 85% are singletons and the top ten take 0.35% to 0.45%. The receptor was isolated from a man younger than 35 in good health. Some clones in this sample may be carry-over from other donors' samples. The sample taken for sequencing was naive CD4+ T cells from PBMCs. As to subset: CD45RA+ positively selected. The genes are TRBV28 and TRBJ2-3; D not resolved. The CDR3 nucleotides read TGTGCCAGCAGTTCTCCAGCGGATACGCAGTATTTT. Translated: CASSSPADTQYF.